A selection of T cell receptor beta chains follows, all from one sample in a study of T-cell reconstitution after alpha-beta-depleted transplantation in children. TCRdb reanalysed the PCR reads using MiXCR and keeps one entry per CDR3 protein. The sample has over 400,000 distinct CDR3 sequences, around 46% seen once. Material: PBMCs, obtained before TCRalphabeta/CD19-depleted stem cell transplant. These receptors all come from a girl aged 2-9 years with aplastic anemia, due to receive a stem cell transplant. CDR3s include the opening cysteine and the closing phenylalanine or tryptophan. D genes are given only for firm matches. Clone size is given for some rows only: seen once, a few or many times, or a class if the clone is expanded.

j_call	clone_size	cdr3_length	v_call	d_call	cdr3_aa	cdr3_nt
TRBJ2-1	.	12	TRBV29-1	.	CSVEQYYNEQFF	TGCAGCGTTGAACAGTACTACAATGAGCAGTTCTTC
TRBJ1-1	.	16	TRBV12-3/TRBV12-4	TRBD1	CASSPWTGGMNTEAFF	TGTGCCAGCAGTCCGTGGACAGGGGGAATGAACACTGAAGCTTTCTTT
TRBJ2-5	.	16	TRBV20-1	TRBD2	CSASLAGDSIRETQYF	TGCAGTGCTAGTCTAGCGGGAGACTCTATTAGAGAGACCCAGTACTTC
TRBJ2-7	few	13	TRBV19	.	CASSSGEGYEQYF	TGTGCCAGTAGTTCGGGAGAGGGCTACGAGCAGTACTTC
TRBJ2-6	.	16	TRBV6-1	.	CASMYRDFAGANVLTF	TGTGCCAGCATGTACAGGGATTTCGCTGGGGCCAACGTCCTGACTTTC
TRBJ2-7	few	15	TRBV25-1	TRBD1	CASSAPGQHSYEQYF	TGTGCCAGCAGTGCACCGGGACAGCACTCCTACGAGCAGTACTTC
TRBJ2-3	.	17	TRBV7-3	TRBD2	CASSLWTSGEYTDTQYF	TGTGCCAGCAGCTTATGGACTAGCGGGGAATACACAGATACGCAGTATTTT
TRBJ2-1	few	13	TRBV20-1	TRBD2	CSARGLAGGEQFF	TGCAGTGCTAGAGGCCTAGCGGGAGGAGAGCAGTTCTTC
TRBJ1-5	.	15	TRBV3-1	TRBD1	CASSLRQGSNQPQHF	TGTGCCAGCAGCCTCAGACAGGGGAGCAATCAGCCCCAGCATTTT
TRBJ2-1	.	15	TRBV5-1	TRBD1	CASSQGQGQYNEQFF	TGCGCCAGCAGTCAAGGACAGGGTCAGTACAATGAGCAGTTCTTC
TRBJ2-2	.	15	TRBV7-8	.	CASSSESRRAGELFF	TGTGCCAGCAGCTCCGAGTCCCGGAGGGCCGGGGAGCTGTTTTTT
TRBJ2-1	.	12	TRBV6-5	.	CATWDGYNEQFF	TGTGCCACCTGGGACGGGTACAATGAGCAGTTCTTC
TRBJ2-1	few	18	TRBV20-1	TRBD2	CSARGGGLAKFSYNEQFF	TGCAGTGCTAGAGGAGGGGGACTAGCTAAATTCTCCTACAATGAGCAGTTCTTC
TRBJ2-2	few	15	TRBV7-9	.	CASSLVTRNTGELFF	TGTGCCAGCAGCTTAGTGACTAGAAACACCGGGGAGCTGTTTTTT
TRBJ2-1	.	12	TRBV3-1	.	CASSISAGEQFF	TGTGCCAGCAGTATTAGCGCGGGTGAGCAGTTCTTC
TRBJ2-2	.	13	TRBV5-4	.	CASSLDNGGELFF	TGTGCCAGCAGCTTGGATAACGGCGGGGAGCTGTTTTTT
TRBJ2-1	.	18	TRBV24-1	TRBD2	CATSDSLPGLAGVGEQFF	TGTGCCACCAGTGATTCCTTACCGGGACTAGCGGGAGTTGGTGAGCAGTTCTTC
TRBJ1-1	many	12	TRBV7-9	.	CASSFRATEAFF	TGTGCCAGCAGCTTCAGGGCCACTGAAGCTTTCTTT
TRBJ2-3	few	14	TRBV28	TRBD1	CASSKGGSSDTQYF	TGTGCCAGCAGTAAAGGGGGCTCGTCAGATACGCAGTATTTT
TRBJ2-5	.	13	TRBV20-1	.	CSAPPTGQETQYF	TGCAGTGCCCCGCCGACAGGACAAGAGACCCAGTACTTC
TRBJ1-1	.	17	TRBV5-1	TRBD1	CASRRLELDRGNTEAFF	TGCGCCAGCAGACGGTTGGAGCTGGACAGGGGGAACACTGAAGCTTTCTTT
TRBJ1-2	few	16	TRBV6-1	TRBD1	CASRSGTGVGLDGYTF	TGTGCCAGCAGGTCCGGGACAGGGGTTGGGCTTGATGGCTACACCTTC
TRBJ2-3	few	17	TRBV15	.	CATSRDLSGTGTDTQYF	TGTGCCACCAGCAGAGATCTTTCCGGGACGGGCACAGATACGCAGTATTTT
TRBJ1-1	.	14	TRBV7-2	.	CASSAGLLNTEAFF	TGTGCCAGCAGCGCGGGACTCCTTAACACTGAAGCTTTCTTT
TRBJ1-5	many	14	TRBV20-1	.	CSARTGALVQPQHF	TGCAGTGCTAGAACGGGGGCATTAGTCCAGCCCCAGCATTTT
TRBJ2-7	many	13	TRBV20-1	.	CSAAGRYSYEQYF	TGCAGTGCCGCAGGTAGATACTCCTACGAGCAGTACTTC